This note documents a single TCR beta chain sequence. Its target is unknown. The trim removed 3 bases at V and 7 bases at J, leaving 13 bases unmatched. Germline values: CDR1 DFQATT, CDR2 SNEGSKA (reference sequence). The CDR3 extends over 15 amino acids. The draw of peripheral blood yielded about 10 milliliters from each donor. A minimum of 6.5 million PBMCs was isolated per sample. RNA extraction gave at least 5.5 micrograms of total RNA per sample. This entry is derived from a study of blood T cells in healthy people across ages. Notes on the study in general: Getting older went along with TCR beta diversity per million T cells dropping roughly linearly.

PCR was performed a second time for 7 to 11 cycles using a sample-barcoded 5' primer and a J-beta primer mix. MiXCR, run by TCRdb on the 5' RACE reads, gives a single entry per CDR3 protein. The sample records approximately 2,000,000 distinct CDR3 sequences, around 40% being singletons. This receptor was obtained from a human donor in good health. The V and J genes are TRBV20-1 and TRBJ2-7; 9 bases line up with TRBD2. The sequencing sample was made of blood. The CDR3 nucleotides read TGCAGTGCTAGTAGCGGGGGTCATATTGGGGGGGAGCAGTACTTC. It encodes CSASSGGHIGGEQYF.